The 8 T cell receptor beta chains given below trace back to one sample, sequenced in a study of blood T cell repertoires in COVID-19. Generated by immunoSEQ multiplex PCR, the TCRdb table keeps only in-frame clones and is missing some. This table holds around 340,000 clones, around nine tenths found once. The sample was PBMCs or T cells enriched from blood (not recorded which). These receptors were obtained from a woman in her twenties or thirties who had been exposed to COVID-19.

The rearrangement links TRBV6-5 to TRBJ2-1; 7 bases fit TRBD2. The CDR3 is 13 amino acids. The V gene's germline CDR1 is MNHEY and CDR2 SVGAGI. With 11 bases clipped from V and 4 bases from J, the junction kept 8 bases outside the gene matches. DNA of the CDR3: TGTGCCCGCCGACTAGCCCCATACAATGAGCAGTTCTTC. Its translation: CARRLAPYNEQFF.

This rearrangement joins TRBV6-6 to TRBJ1-1; D is ambiguous. Trimming took 6 bases from V and 0 from J, leaving 5 bases between them. There are 12 residues in the CDR3. Germline V gives CDR1 MNHNY, CDR2 SVGAGI (reference sequence). The CDR3 coding sequence is TGTGCCAGCAGGCCAGTGAACACTGAAGCTTTCTTT. Translated: CASRPVNTEAFF.

This chain connects TRBV28 to TRBJ1-1, with D unresolved. V was trimmed by 8 bases and J by 3 bases, leaving 10 bases between them. CDR3 length: 12 amino acids. Germline-derived CDR1 and CDR2 are MDHEN and SYDVKM. CDR3 protein: CASSGQDTEAFF. In DNA form, the CDR3 reads TGTGCCAGCTCTGGGCAGGACACTGAAGCTTTCTTT.

This clone was recorded only once. The CDR3 region has the DNA TGTGCCAGCAGCCAGACTAGCAATGAGCAGTTCTTC. It is translated as CASSQTSNEQFF. This rearrangement joins TRBV5-4 to TRBJ2-1, with D perhaps TRBD2 (6 bases). There are 12 residues in the CDR3. V was pared by 4 bases and J by 6 bases, with 8 bases between. Per germline, CDR1 SGHNT and CDR2 YYREEE (reference sequence).

The chain carries TRBV27 and TRBJ2-7, with a weak D call TRBD1 (6 bases). V gave up 6 bases and J gave up 2 bases, with 14 bases separating them. The CDR3 consists of 14 residues. The germline gives CDR1 MNHEY, CDR2 SMNVEV (reference sequence). The CDR3, as DNA: TGTGCCAGCAGCCGTTACAGGGCCACCTACGAGCAGTACTTC. This translates into CASSRYRATYEQYF.

The chain has TRBV4-2 and TRBJ2-7; weak D call: TRBD1 (5 bases). V was shortened by 2 bases and J by 2 bases, with 10 bases between the two germline ends. Germline V gives CDR1 LGHNA, CDR2 YNFKEQ. This CDR3 has 14 amino acids. This chain's CDR3 is CASSQQGSAYEQYF. CDR3 nucleotides: TGTGCCAGCAGCCAACAGGGATCGGCCTACGAGCAGTACTTC.

V usage is TRBV19 and J usage is TRBJ1-5; D is possibly TRBD1 (6 bases). The germline V gene has CDR1 LNHDA and CDR2 SQIVND (reference sequence). CDR3 length: 13 residues. V was trimmed by 4 bases and J by 7 bases, leaving 11 bases between them. CDR3: CASSTITGQPQHF. The CDR3 bases are TGTGCCAGTAGTACCATAACAGGGCAGCCCCAGCATTTT.

The rearrangement links TRBV11-2 to TRBJ1-2; 8 bases line up with TRBD1. J was trimmed by 7 bases and V by 4 bases; bases with no gene match: 2. Germline lookup yields CDR1 SGHAT and CDR2 FQNNGV. This CDR3 is built from 12 residues. The chain's CDR3 is CASSWDRTGYTF. CDR3 bases: TGTGCCAGCAGCTGGGACAGGACTGGCTACACCTTC.